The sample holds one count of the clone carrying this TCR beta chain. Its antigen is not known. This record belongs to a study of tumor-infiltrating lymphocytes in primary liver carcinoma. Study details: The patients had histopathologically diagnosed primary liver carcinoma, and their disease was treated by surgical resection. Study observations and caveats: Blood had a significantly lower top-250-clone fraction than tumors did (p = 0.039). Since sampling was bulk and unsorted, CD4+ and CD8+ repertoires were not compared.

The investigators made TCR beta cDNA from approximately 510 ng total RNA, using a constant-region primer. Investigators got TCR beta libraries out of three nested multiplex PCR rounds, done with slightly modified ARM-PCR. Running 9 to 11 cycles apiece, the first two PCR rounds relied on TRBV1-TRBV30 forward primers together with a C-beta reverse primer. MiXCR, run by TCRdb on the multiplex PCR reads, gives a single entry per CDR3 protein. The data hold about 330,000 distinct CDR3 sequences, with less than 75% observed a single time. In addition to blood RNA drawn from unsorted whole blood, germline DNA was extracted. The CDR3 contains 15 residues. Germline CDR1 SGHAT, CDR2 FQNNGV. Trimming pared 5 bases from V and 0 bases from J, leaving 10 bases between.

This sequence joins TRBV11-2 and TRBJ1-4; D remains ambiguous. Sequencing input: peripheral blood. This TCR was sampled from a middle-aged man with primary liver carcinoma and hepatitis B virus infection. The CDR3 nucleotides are TGTGCCAGCAGCCTTTTTCGTTCAACTAATGAAAAACTGTTTTTT. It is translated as CASSLFRSTNEKLFF.